The 26 T cell receptor beta chains presented below share a single source sample, sequenced in a study of CD8+CD57+ T cells in acquired aplastic anemia. Template material for TCR beta VDJ and CDR3 profiling consisted of genomic DNA. TCRdb redid the calling of the reads with MiXCR, one entry per CDR3 protein. The table records approximately 300,000 distinct CDR3 sequences, under 65% of them present only once. Flow cytometry had shown expanded CD8+CD57+ cells in the patients chosen for sequencing. Sequencing used sorted CD4+, CD8+, or CD8+CD57+ T cells (not recorded which) from PBMCs. Receptors originate from a human donor with aplastic anemia.

Ten or more counts support this clonotype. The rearrangement joins TRBV29-1 to TRBJ1-2; D might be TRBD1 (6 bases). CDR3 length equals 13 residues. Germline V gene sequence: CDR1 SQVTM, CDR2 ANQGSEA. The ends were cut back, 3 bases at V and 8 bases at J, with 16 bases in the middle. The CDR3 DNA sequence: TGCAGCGTTGACCTACGACAGGATGGGGGCTACACCTTC. Its translation: CSVDLRQDGGYTF.

Points on this clonotype: This may stem from a read error, because a much larger clone lies one nucleotide away. The chain recombines TRBV5-5 with TRBJ1-1; tentative D call: TRBD1 (6 bases). Per the germline V gene, CDR1 is SGHKS and CDR2 is YYEKEE (reference sequence). The CDR3 is made up of 15 amino acids. The CDR3 bases are TGTGCCAGCAGGGATGCAGGGGTGGCGGGGACTGGAGCTTTCTTT. It translates to CASRDAGVAGTGAFF.

This clonotype was seen ten or more times. The chain has TRBV19 and TRBJ1-3; D not certain. The length of the CDR3 is 15 residues. Germline lookup yields CDR1 LNHDA and CDR2 SQIVND (reference sequence). V shed 5 bases and J shed 0 bases, with 11 bases lying between them. As DNA, the CDR3 is TGTGCCAGTAGTTCGGGCCCCAGCTCTGGAAACACCATATATTTT. This encodes CASSSGPSSGNTIYF.

This clonotype was counted once. The genes are TRBV9 and TRBJ1-3, with no clear D. V was clipped by 3 bases and J by 4 bases, with 8 bases between them. Germline loops: CDR1 SGDLS, CDR2 YYNGEE. CDR3 length: 13 residues. This chain's CDR3 is CASSASDGNTIYF. CDR3 DNA sequence: TGTGCCAGCAGCGCCTCGGACGGAAACACCATATATTTT.

This clonotype was counted ten times or more. The chain is built from TRBV19 and TRBJ2-1, with a weak D call TRBD2 (5 bases). Deletions cut 7 bases from V and 6 bases from J, with 19 bases between. CDR1 and CDR2 from the germline V gene are LNHDA and SQIVND (reference sequence). The CDR3 totals 15 residues. CDR3 sequence (DNA): TGTGCCAGTAAGGAAGGAGCGGAGAATTTCAATGAGCAGTTCTTC. Translating it yields CASKEGAENFNEQFF.

The chain recombines TRBV2 with TRBJ2-7; D might be TRBD1 or TRBD2, each matching 5 bases. The CDR3 consists of 13 residues. V lost 4 bases, J lost 3 bases, and 10 bases lay in between. Germline CDR1 SNHLY, CDR2 FYNNEI. In DNA form, the CDR3 reads TGTGCCAGCAGTGGTGTGGGGGACTACGAGCAGTACTTC. Translating it yields CASSGVGDYEQYF.

This rearrangement joins TRBV7-9 to TRBJ2-7; tentative D call: TRBD1 (6 bases). This CDR3 has 17 amino acids. The V gene lost 0 bases and the J gene lost 2 bases, with 17 bases spanning the gap. The germline V gene encodes CDR1 SEHNR and CDR2 FQNEAQ (reference sequence). CDR3 bases: TGTGCCAGCAGCTTAGCGTCGGGCCAGGGGTTCACCTACGAGCAGTACTTC. Translated, it gives CASSLASGQGFTYEQYF.

The J gene is TRBJ2-2, the V gene TRBV7-9, with 10 bases fitting TRBD2. Germline loops: CDR1 SEHNR, CDR2 FQNEAQ (reference sequence). The CDR3 length is 18 residues. V lost 1 base to trimming and J lost 4 bases; unmatched junction nucleotides: 9. The CDR3 sequence is CASSLVTSGRGITGELFF. CDR3 sequence (DNA): TGTGCCAGCAGCTTAGTCACCAGCGGGAGGGGGATCACCGGGGAGCTGTTTTTT.

The V gene is TRBV5-1, the J gene TRBJ2-7; 12 positions agree with TRBD2. CDR3 length: 14 amino acids. Germline V gene lookup returns CDR1 SGHRS and CDR2 YFSETQ. Trimming at V came to 7 bases and at J to 6 bases, leaving 8 bases not matched to a gene. The CDR3 DNA reads TGCGCCAGCGGACGACTAGCGGGAGTCGGCGAGCAGTACTTC. Translated, it gives CASGRLAGVGEQYF.

The chain joins TRBV20-1 to TRBJ1-2; 7 bases line up with TRBD1. There are 14 residues in the CDR3. Trimming at V came to 6 bases and at J to 1 base, leaving 8 bases not matched to a gene. The germline V gene encodes CDR1 DFQATT and CDR2 SNEGSKA (reference sequence). DNA of the CDR3: TGCAGTGCGTTGGGGACAGAAAATAACTATGGCTACACCTTC. Protein sequence: CSALGTENNYGYTF.

On this clonotype itself: The CDR3 does not end in the conserved phenylalanine or tryptophan, so this is likely a read error. The limits of the CDR3 on the DNA are not certain, so only TCRdb's listed CDR3 is given. The V call is TRBV2, the J call TRBJ1-1. From its first to its last residue, the CDR3 has 8 amino acids. The germline V gene has CDR1 SNHLY and CDR2 FYNNEI. CDR3 sequence reads: CASSEDGS.

The CDR3 bases are TGTGCCACCAGTGATTTGGGGGGTGACGAGCAGTACTTC. Amino acids: CATSDLGGDEQYF. This chain uses TRBV24-1 with TRBJ2-7; the D call may be TRBD1 or TRBD2 (5 bases each). The CDR3 runs 13 residues. CDR1 and CDR2 (germline): KGHDR, SFDVKD. Between the trimmed V and J ends, which lost 0 bases and 5 bases, there was a span of 7 bases.

V and J are TRBV2 and TRBJ2-5; 8 bases are shared with TRBD1. With V trimmed by 6 bases and J by 2 bases, 11 bases remained unmatched. The CDR3 spans 16 residues. From germline, CDR1 is SNHLY and CDR2 FYNNEI. The chain's CDR3 is CASSHLGTGQQETQYF. CDR3 nucleotide sequence: TGTGCCAGCAGCCACCTAGGGACAGGTCAACAAGAGACCCAGTACTTC.

In this sample, this clonotype turned up many times. The chain joins TRBV11-3 to TRBJ2-3; D call uncertain. This CDR3 has 14 amino acids. Germline lookup yields CDR1 SGHNT and CDR2 YENEEA. V shed 5 bases and J shed 0 bases, with 9 bases lying between them. The CDR3 DNA sequence: TGTGCCAGCAGCGTCGTAGCTAGCACAGATACGCAGTATTTT. Translation: CASSVVASTDTQYF.

This chain uses TRBV20-1 with TRBJ1-6; 8 nucleotides line up with TRBD1. There are 14 residues in the CDR3. V lost 5 bases, J lost 8 bases, and 8 bases stayed unmatched. The germline gives CDR1 DFQATT, CDR2 SNEGSKA (reference sequence). In nucleotides, the CDR3 is TGCAGTGCTTCGACAGGGGAGGACTATTCACCCCTCCACTTT. This encodes CSASTGEDYSPLHF.

This clonotype appeared many times. The chain couples TRBV24-1 to TRBJ2-7; TRBD2 agrees at 7 bases. Germline V gene lookup returns CDR1 KGHDR and CDR2 SFDVKD. The CDR3 totals 13 residues. V was pared by 3 bases and J by 3 bases, with 1 base of the junction left unmatched. The CDR3: CATSDPGGYEQYF. In DNA form, the CDR3 reads TGTGCCACCAGTGATCCGGGGGGCTACGAGCAGTACTTC.

CDR3 sequence (DNA): TGTGCCTGGAGTGTACAGGGAAGCAATCAGCCCCAGCATTTT. Encoded protein: CAWSVQGSNQPQHF. This chain joins TRBV30 and TRBJ1-5; possible D gene TRBD1, 6 bases. The V end was cut by 0 bases, the J end by 1 base, with 7 bases between. The CDR3 is 14 residues long. Germline loops: CDR1 GTSNPN, CDR2 SVGIG (reference sequence).

This rearrangement joins TRBV7-3 to TRBJ2-1; 12 positions agree with TRBD2. CDR3 length: 17 residues. Germline V gene sequence: CDR1 SGHTA, CDR2 FQGTGA. Germline trimming cut 2 bases from V and 6 bases from J; bases unmatched to any gene: 8. The CDR3 sequence: CASSLSAGTSGFNEQFF. In nucleotides, the CDR3 is TGTGCCAGCAGCTTATCCGCCGGGACTAGCGGGTTCAATGAGCAGTTCTTC.

V gene TRBV2 combines with J gene TRBJ1-2; a weak D match, TRBD1 (6 bases). CDR3 length: 13 amino acids. Per germline, CDR1 SNHLY and CDR2 FYNNEI. The V and J ends lost 3 bases and 7 bases respectively, with 12 bases between them. The CDR3 DNA follows: TGTGCCAGCAGTGATTGGGGGGGCGTTGGCTACACCTTC. It codes for CASSDWGGVGYTF.

This clonotype has just one count. V gene TRBV10-3 combines with J gene TRBJ2-1; D gene uncertain. This CDR3 spans 13 amino acids. Trimming removed 4 bases from V and 5 bases from J, with 9 bases in between. CDR1 is ENHRY and CDR2 is SYGVKD in the germline V gene. CDR3 in amino acids: CAISGRQNNEQFF. The CDR3 bases are TGTGCCATCAGTGGTAGGCAGAACAATGAGCAGTTCTTC.

As concerns this clonotype: Germline is not matched at one junction end, which may reflect a read error. The chain has TRBV10-3 and TRBJ1-2; 9 bases are a match to TRBD1. The CDR3 contains 13 residues. CDR1 ENHRY and CDR2 SYGVKD come from the germline V gene. The CDR3 DNA reads TGTGCCAGCAGTGAAGGGACAGGGAATGGCTACACCTTC. Translated: CASSEGTGNGYTF.

Notes on this clonotype: One end of the junction fails to match germline, which may point to a read error. This chain uses TRBV5-5 with TRBJ2-3; D ambiguous. This CDR3 spans 15 amino acids. The germline CDR1 and CDR2 sequences are SGHKS and YYEKEE (reference sequence). The CDR3 loop is CTSSPTLSVTDTQYF. The DNA for the CDR3 is TGTACCAGCAGCCCTACCCTCTCAGTTACAGATACGCAGTATTTT.

This clonotype was seen at least ten times. This chain joins TRBV4-1 and TRBJ2-3, with a tentative D call TRBD2 (7 bases). Trimming removed 5 bases at V and 4 bases at J, with 16 bases between. The CDR3 length is 15 residues. The germline gives CDR1 MGHRA, CDR2 YSYEKL. The CDR3 DNA sequence: TGCGCCAGCAGCAGGGGGGGGGGGACTGCAGATACGCAGTATTTT. Residues: CASSRGGGTADTQYF.

This clonotype has ten or more counts. The chain joins TRBV20-1 to TRBJ2-5; D is ambiguous. Trimming took off 2 bases at V and 7 bases at J, with 17 bases between the two ends. Germline CDR1 is DFQATT and CDR2 is SNEGSKA (reference sequence). The CDR3 contains 14 residues. The CDR3 DNA reads TGCAGTGCTAGACACGGTGCGGCGTATTCGACCCAGTACTTC. Its protein product is CSARHGAAYSTQYF.

The rearrangement links TRBV15 to TRBJ2-7; 9 nucleotides agree with TRBD2. The V gene end was trimmed by 3 bases and the J gene end by 5 bases; junction bases not matched to a gene: 14. The CDR3 is 17 amino acids. Germline-derived CDR1 and CDR2 are LNHNV and YYDKDF (reference sequence). The CDR3 spells CATSSLARVAGDDEQYF. CDR3 bases: TGTGCCACCAGCAGCTTAGCCCGGGTAGCGGGAGATGACGAGCAGTACTTC.

V gene TRBV7-3 combines with J gene TRBJ2-1; TRBD2 matches at 7 bases. This CDR3 has 13 residues. CDR1 is SGHTA, CDR2 FQGTGA, per germline. V shed 6 bases, J shed 12 bases, and the junction held 11 bases outside the gene matches. CDR3 sequence: CASSWATSLRQFF. CDR3 sequence (DNA): TGTGCCAGCAGTTGGGCGACTAGCCTCCGGCAGTTCTTC.